The entry below gives a single T cell receptor (beta chain) sequence along with its context. The data originate from a study of shared clonotypes between healthy human individuals. The germline V gene encodes CDR1 ENHRY and CDR2 SYGVKD. The CDR3 loop spans 15 amino acids. The germline V and J ends were trimmed by 6 bases and 5 bases, with 17 bases remaining between them. The assay was immunoSEQ multiplex PCR, and TCRdb's table has in-frame clones only and misses some. The sample has over a million clones; over 95% are singletons. The J gene is TRBJ2-1, the V gene TRBV10-3; D may be TRBD2 (5 bases). The TCR sequence derives from a man between 25 and 39 years old in good health. The sequenced sample was naive CD4+ T cells sorted from blood. As to subset: CD45RA+ positively selected. In DNA, the CDR3 is TGTGCCATCAGGGGGAGTGGGAGAGTCAACAATGAGCAGTTCTTC. Translated: CAIRGSGRVNNEQFF.